Included here is one T cell receptor beta chain sequence, with context. The data were obtained in a study of blood T cell repertoires in COVID-19. In germline, CDR1 is WNHNN, CDR2 SYGVQD (reference sequence). V lost 5 bases to trimming and J lost 3 bases; unmatched junction nucleotides: 3. CDR3 length: 13 amino acids. Profiled with immunoSEQ multiplex PCR; TCRdb holds only in-frame clones, not every one. The table lists 150,000 to 200,000 clones, roughly 87% of them singletons. Material for sequencing was peripheral blood. This sequence originates from a woman between 50 and 59 years old with acute or convalescent COVID-19. The chain has TRBV10-1 and TRBJ1-1; 7 positions agree with TRBD1. The CDR3: CASSMGQYTEAFF. In nucleotides, the CDR3 is TGCGCCAGCAGTATGGGACAGTACACTGAAGCTTTCTTT.